The entry below gives a single T cell receptor beta chain sequence along with its context. There is no known antigen for this receptor. No base-level quality is on record; no much larger clone is a single base apart. The collaborating institutions used their own protocols to collect whole blood in K2EDTA tubes. Collaborator samples were shipped for TCRbeta analysis as frozen whole blood, isolated PBMCs, or DNA extracted from either sample type. TCRbeta CDR3 regions were amplified from genomic DNA by means of the immunoSEQ Assay, a bias-controlled multiplex PCR. The study's processing was this. Nucleated cell counts per sample were estimated from amplification of reference gene primers within the assay. To quantify the absolute abundance of each unique TCRbeta CDR3 rearrangement, sequence reads were collapsed and filtered. For each sample, productive Simpson clonality was calculated as the square root of Simpson's diversity index over productive rearrangements. As stored in TCRdb, this immuneACCESS dataset retains in-frame rearrangements with V and J assigned. A fraction of the clones does not appear; measured against another copy, unresolved V genes explain less than half of the discrepancy, and the remainder lacks a known reason. The V and J calls and the clone size are those of that table, but D and trimming were determined from the DNA. The sample table shows 70,000 to 90,000 clones, and about 80% are seen once. The ten largest make up about 12% of the sample.

The entry originates in a study of blood T cell repertoires in COVID-19 (dated by TCRdb to 2018 to 2021). Notes on the research overall: Samples covering the acute and convalescent phases of COVID-19 were provided by collaborators in the United States, Italy and Spain. The material from the prospective study consisted of cDNA or gDNA derived from T cells, B-cell-depleted T cells, or PBMCs. The dataset comprised deeply sampled blood TCRbeta repertoires from subjects exposed to, actively infected with, or recovered from COVID-19. The repertoires were released in a freely available public database meant as a resource for research on the immune response to SARS-CoV-2. Samples were obtained from the ongoing ImmuneRACE study (first 160 participants) and from 1,254 subjects provided by 6 global collaborators. A de-identified subject ID, COVID-19 status, age in years and sex were almost always included in the sample metadata. Where available, HLA class I and class II types were taken from metadata supplied by the sample provider and were not determined by assay-based typing. Beyond this particular receptor, the publication reports: The quantity of clinical and demographic metadata differed by source and by participant and was supplied without curation.

Including the terminal cysteine and phenylalanine, the CDR3 comprises 17 residues. Only the CDR3 DNA is retained, 51 bases long and in frame from the first base. Based on the germline V gene, the CDR1 and CDR2 sequences are MDHEN and SYDVKM. The junction shows trimming of 6 bases on V and 3 bases on J, and the gene matches do not reach 17 bases of it. The chain is assembled from TRBV28 and TRBJ2-7; 7 central nucleotides agree with TRBD1. Sequences were obtained from peripheral blood. This clonotype was sampled from a human donor in a cohort sampled during active COVID-19. CDR3 sequence: CASRISVYRGESYEQYF. The DNA sequence is as follows: TGTGCCAGCAGGATCTCCGTGTACAGGGGAGAAAGCTACGAGCAGTACTTC.